This paragraph covers one T cell receptor beta chain sequence. Its target is not known. These data come from a study of type 1 regulatory T cells. Study-level points and caveats: Type 1 regulatory T cells had a more restricted TCR repertoire than non-type 1 regulatory T cells.

Between the trimmed V and J ends, which lost 1 base and 2 bases, there was a span of 8 bases. Germline CDR1 reads DFQATT; CDR2 reads SNEGSKA (reference sequence). This CDR3 region has 13 residues. TCRdb called the reads again in MiXCR, with one record for every CDR3 protein. Among tens of thousands of distinct CDR3 sequences listed, less than 25% were seen once. The chain is built from TRBV20-1 and TRBJ2-5; D is undetermined. This sequence originates from a human donor in good health. Material for sequencing was cultured type 1 regulatory T (Tr1) cells, either the whole culture or a sorted fraction (not recorded which). The CDR3: CSARVAPQETQYF. DNA of the CDR3: TGCAGTGCTAGAGTGGCGCCTCAAGAGACCCAGTACTTC.